The rows below give T cell receptor beta chains drawn from one sample of a study of shared clonotypes between healthy human individuals. The repertoire was sequenced with immunoSEQ multiplex PCR; TCRdb's copy has only in-frame clones and lacks some. The sample contains approximately 530,000 clones, 90% to 97% of which appear only once. The sample consisted of naive CD4+ T cells sorted from blood. These receptors were taken from a young woman in good health. Each CDR3 is given with its conserved first and last residue.

j_gene: TRBJ1-4
v_gene: TRBV2
CDR3aa: CASSEGGLHYEKLFF

j_gene: TRBJ2-3
v_gene: TRBV7-6
CDR3aa: CASSLGGTGGTDTQYF

j_gene: TRBJ2-2
v_gene: TRBV5-4
CDR3aa: CASSLDGLAGPLNTGELFF

j_gene: TRBJ2-7
v_gene: TRBV4-1
CDR3aa: CASSPGQGIGEQYF

j_gene: TRBJ2-4
v_gene: TRBV5-1
CDR3aa: CASSLGIAGGMDIQYF

j_gene: TRBJ2-1
v_gene: TRBV27
CDR3aa: CASAGTPRNEQFF

j_gene: TRBJ2-4
v_gene: TRBV5-8
CDR3aa: CASSQVGLGGGNIQYF

j_gene: TRBJ2-5
v_gene: TRBV2
CDR3aa: CASRLSRAGEYQETQYF

j_gene: TRBJ1-2
v_gene: TRBV6-5
CDR3aa: CASSYRRLDGYTF

j_gene: TRBJ2-7
v_gene: TRBV28
CDR3aa: CASSPPVANSYEQYF

j_gene: TRBJ2-5
v_gene: TRBV29-1
CDR3aa: CSVGRLAGTGTQYF

j_gene: TRBJ1-1
v_gene: TRBV18
CDR3aa: CASSTGTGALNTEAFF

j_gene: TRBJ1-5
v_gene: TRBV27
CDR3aa: CASSLSPYQPQHF

j_gene: TRBJ1-3
v_gene: TRBV7-7
CDR3aa: CASSPGRGMDTIYF

j_gene: TRBJ2-1
v_gene: TRBV18
CDR3aa: CASSPYSQAPNEQFF

j_gene: -
v_gene: TRBV19
CDR3aa: CASSLDRDRGPYEQYF

j_gene: TRBJ2-6
v_gene: TRBV15
CDR3aa: CATSRDMAGANVLTF

j_gene: TRBJ2-1
v_gene: TRBV5-1
CDR3aa: CASSFVSGPNEQFF

j_gene: TRBJ2-6
v_gene: TRBV30
CDR3aa: CAWSVMRTVGSGANVLTF

j_gene: TRBJ2-1
v_gene: TRBV28
CDR3aa: CASSWLGISGGEKADEQFF

j_gene: TRBJ2-7
v_gene: TRBV4-1
CDR3aa: CASSQGVAVAYEQYF

j_gene: TRBJ2-4
v_gene: TRBV28
CDR3aa: CASSGTGGFRDIQYF

j_gene: TRBJ2-7
v_gene: TRBV28
CDR3aa: CAGASSGRWGYEQYF

j_gene: TRBJ1-1
v_gene: TRBV29-1
CDR3aa: CSVYGRLNTEAFF

j_gene: TRBJ2-1
v_gene: TRBV6-5
CDR3aa: CASSYSSRAYGEQFF

j_gene: TRBJ1-2
v_gene: TRBV28
CDR3aa: CASSLYTGDYGYTF

j_gene: TRBJ2-1
v_gene: TRBV9
CDR3aa: CASSVSRDEQFF

j_gene: TRBJ2-7
v_gene: TRBV18
CDR3aa: CASSPMEETVSYEQYF

j_gene: TRBJ1-5
v_gene: TRBV19
CDR3aa: CASSPGGGGNQPQHF

j_gene: TRBJ2-4
v_gene: TRBV6-5
CDR3aa: CASSYSRGLAKNIQYF

j_gene: TRBJ2-4
v_gene: TRBV7-9
CDR3aa: CASSRSGPSNIQYF

j_gene: TRBJ2-1
v_gene: TRBV7-9
CDR3aa: CASSLRAPYNEQFF

j_gene: TRBJ2-2
v_gene: TRBV7-6
CDR3aa: CASSLDRVVGNTGELFF

j_gene: TRBJ1-5
v_gene: TRBV11-3
CDR3aa: CASSSGQNQPQHF

j_gene: TRBJ1-1
v_gene: TRBV28
CDR3aa: CASTGSWNTEAFF

j_gene: TRBJ2-1
v_gene: TRBV5-1
CDR3aa: CASSLELAGGWVLYNEQFF

j_gene: TRBJ2-7
v_gene: TRBV15
CDR3aa: CATSRDRPDRSYEQYF

j_gene: TRBJ2-7
v_gene: TRBV5-1
CDR3aa: CASSFTSGGEQYF

j_gene: TRBJ2-7
v_gene: TRBV14
CDR3aa: CASSQPGQGYEQYF

j_gene: TRBJ2-5
v_gene: TRBV29-1
CDR3aa: CSHKGLQETQYF

j_gene: TRBJ1-2
v_gene: TRBV5-1
CDR3aa: CASTRGGGDGYTF

j_gene: TRBJ2-1
v_gene: TRBV4-1
CDR3aa: CASSALGRAYEQFF

j_gene: TRBJ1-2
v_gene: TRBV28
CDR3aa: CASRTGGMGYGYTF